This is a list of T cell receptor beta chains from one sample in a study of blood T cell repertoires in COVID-19. Produced via immunoSEQ multiplex PCR; TCRdb's table is partial and in-frame only. This table holds around 150,000 clones, about 92% found once. Sequencing input: peripheral blood. Receptors were obtained from a woman aged 60 to 75 with COVID-19, enrolled during active disease. Both conserved end residues are part of each CDR3. D genes are given only for firm matches. Clone size is not always given. Where it is, it says once, few, many or a class for expanded clones.

D: .
size: .
V: TRBV5-1
J: TRBJ1-2
DNA: TGCGCCAGCAGTTACAGGGCTAACTATGGCTACACCTTC
CDR3: CASSYRANYGYTF

D: .
size: .
V: TRBV5-1
J: TRBJ2-3
DNA: TGCGCCAGCAGCGAGGGACAGCTACTATCCGGGGGGGCTTCTGATACGCAGTATTTT
CDR3: CASSEGQLLSGGASDTQYF

D: TRBD1
size: .
V: TRBV5-1
J: TRBJ1-3
DNA: TGCGCCAGCAGCTTTGGAGGGACAGGGAGCTCTGGAAACACCATATATTTT
CDR3: CASSFGGTGSSGNTIYF

D: .
size: .
V: TRBV7-3
J: TRBJ2-7
DNA: TGTGCCAGCAGCTCCCGTCCCTACCCGCCGTACGAGCAGTACTTC
CDR3: CASSSRPYPPYEQYF

D: TRBD1
size: .
V: TRBV7-2
J: TRBJ2-7
DNA: TGTGCCAGCAGCTTAGCGCAGGACAGGGGGCACGAGCAGTACTTC
CDR3: CASSLAQDRGHEQYF

D: TRBD1
size: few
V: TRBV19
J: TRBJ1-2
DNA: TGTGCCAGTAGTATAGATCGAAGGGACAGGGGTGACTATGGCTACACCTTC
CDR3: CASSIDRRDRGDYGYTF

D: TRBD2
size: .
V: TRBV4-3
J: TRBJ2-3
DNA: TGCGCCAGCGCTTCTGCGGGGGGGTCGTCAAATACGCAGTATTTT
CDR3: CASASAGGSSNTQYF

D: .
size: .
V: TRBV30
J: TRBJ1-3
DNA: TGTGCCTGGAGTGTACCGGGAGGAAACACCATATATTTT
CDR3: CAWSVPGGNTIYF

D: TRBD1
size: .
V: TRBV6-5
J: TRBJ1-4
DNA: TGTGCCAGCAGTACCTGGACAGGGTCCATAGAAAAACTGTTTTTT
CDR3: CASSTWTGSIEKLFF

D: .
size: .
V: TRBV6-5
J: TRBJ1-2
DNA: TGTGCCAGCAGTTACAGGAGGGCTAACTATGGCTACACCTTC
CDR3: CASSYRRANYGYTF

D: .
size: .
V: TRBV5-1
J: TRBJ2-7
DNA: TGCGCCAGCAGCTTGGCCAGCGGTGCTTTTTACGAGCAGTACTTC
CDR3: CASSLASGAFYEQYF

D: TRBD1
size: once
V: TRBV19
J: TRBJ2-7
DNA: TGTGCCACCAGGGACAGCCTCACCTACGAGCAGTACTTC
CDR3: CATRDSLTYEQYF

D: TRBD1
size: .
V: TRBV2
J: TRBJ1-5
DNA: TGTGCCAGCAGTGAAGCCAACAGGGGGAATCAGCCCCAGCATTTT
CDR3: CASSEANRGNQPQHF

D: .
size: .
V: TRBV19
J: TRBJ1-2
DNA: TGTGCCAGTAGTGGGGCAAACTATGGCTACACCTTC
CDR3: CASSGANYGYTF

D: .
size: .
V: TRBV7-9
J: TRBJ1-2
DNA: TGTGCCAGCAGCTTAGCCGGGGTTGACTATGGCTACACCTTC
CDR3: CASSLAGVDYGYTF

D: .
size: .
V: TRBV6-5
J: TRBJ1-1
DNA: TGTGCCATCAGGGAGTGGCTAAACACTGAAGCTTTCTTT
CDR3: CAIREWLNTEAFF

D: .
size: .
V: TRBV3-1/TRBV3-2
J: TRBJ1-3
DNA: TGTGCCAGCAGCCGACGTGGGGGGGGTTTAGGAAACACCATATATTTT
CDR3: CASSRRGGGLGNTIYF

D: .
size: .
V: TRBV11-2
J: TRBJ2-7
DNA: TGTGCCAGCAGCTTAGATGCGGCATACTACGAGCAGTACTTC
CDR3: CASSLDAAYYEQYF

D: TRBD1
size: .
V: TRBV11-2
J: TRBJ1-1
DNA: TGTGCCAGCAGCCGCGACAGGGACACTGAAGCTTTCTTT
CDR3: CASSRDRDTEAFF

D: .
size: .
V: TRBV6-6
J: TRBJ2-2
DNA: TGTGCCAGCAGTTACTCGACAGGGAACACCGGGGAGCTGTTTTTT
CDR3: CASSYSTGNTGELFF

D: .
size: .
V: TRBV5-1
J: TRBJ2-2
DNA: TGCGCCAGCAGCTTACAGGCCACGAACACCGGGGAGCTGTTTTTT
CDR3: CASSLQATNTGELFF

D: TRBD1
size: .
V: TRBV6-5
J: TRBJ2-7
DNA: TGTGCCAGCAGATCGGACAGGGGGGCCTCCTACGAGCAGTACTTC
CDR3: CASRSDRGASYEQYF

D: TRBD1
size: .
V: TRBV25-1
J: TRBJ1-2
DNA: TGTGCCAGCAGTGACCAGGGGGGACTTCTTAATGGCTACACCTTC
CDR3: CASSDQGGLLNGYTF

D: .
size: .
V: TRBV6-5
J: TRBJ1-2
DNA: TGTGCCAGCGGAGGTAACAGGGAGTTTAACTATGGCTACACCTTC
CDR3: CASGGNREFNYGYTF

D: .
size: .
V: TRBV6-4
J: TRBJ2-2
DNA: TGTGCCAGCAGTGACGGACTGAACACCGGGGAGCTGTTTTTT
CDR3: CASSDGLNTGELFF

D: .
size: .
V: TRBV30
J: TRBJ1-2
DNA: TGTGCCTGGAGTTTGTCTTCGGGGGGCTACACCTTC
CDR3: CAWSLSSGGYTF

D: .
size: .
V: TRBV29-1
J: TRBJ1-3
DNA: TGCAGCGTCGCTATTAGCTCTGGAAACACCATATATTTT
CDR3: CSVAISSGNTIYF

D: .
size: .
V: TRBV21-1
J: TRBJ1-5
DNA: TGTGCCAGCAGCAAAGCGGACAGGGCGCAGGGAAATCAGCCCCAGCATTTT
CDR3: CASSKADRAQGNQPQHF

D: .
size: .
V: TRBV27
J: TRBJ1-2
DNA: TGTGCCAGCAGTCTCTTAGGGGGAGCTAACTATGGCTACACCTTC
CDR3: CASSLLGGANYGYTF

D: TRBD2
size: .
V: TRBV10-3
J: TRBJ2-2
DNA: TGTGCCATCAGTGAGTCGAGGGCTAGCGGGGGGCGCAGCACCGGGGAGCTGTTTTTT
CDR3: CAISESRASGGRSTGELFF

D: .
size: .
V: TRBV7-2
J: TRBJ1-1
DNA: TGTGCCAGCAGCCCTACAGGGTTGGACACTGAAGCTTTCTTT
CDR3: CASSPTGLDTEAFF

D: .
size: .
V: TRBV6-1
J: TRBJ1-1
DNA: TGTGCCAGCAGTGAAAGTCGAGCGAGAATGAACACTGAAGCTTTCTTT
CDR3: CASSESRARMNTEAFF

D: TRBD2
size: once
V: TRBV6-2/TRBV6-3
J: TRBJ2-1
DNA: TGTGCCAGCAGTTACTCCCGCGGGGGGGTCTACAATGAGCAGTTCTTC
CDR3: CASSYSRGGVYNEQFF

D: TRBD2
size: .
V: TRBV29-1
J: TRBJ2-5
DNA: TGCAGCGTTGGCAAACTAGCGGGGGGAGAGACCCAGTACTTC
CDR3: CSVGKLAGGETQYF

D: TRBD1
size: .
V: TRBV7-2
J: TRBJ1-2
DNA: TGTGCCAGCAGCCTAGGACAGGATGCGTTTAACTATGGCTACACCTTC
CDR3: CASSLGQDAFNYGYTF

D: TRBD1
size: once
V: TRBV14
J: TRBJ2-7
DNA: TGTGCCAGCAGCCAAGATCGCAGGGGGCCCTACGAGCAGTACTTC
CDR3: CASSQDRRGPYEQYF

D: TRBD1
size: .
V: TRBV28
J: TRBJ1-1
DNA: TGTGCCAGCAGTCCCGTGGGGCAGGGGGGCTCTGAAGCTTTCTTT
CDR3: CASSPVGQGGSEAFF

D: .
size: .
V: TRBV11-2
J: TRBJ1-6
DNA: TGTGCCAGCAGCTTTGGGGCCGGGAATTCACCCCTCCACTTT
CDR3: CASSFGAGNSPLHF

D: .
size: .
V: TRBV9
J: TRBJ1-3
DNA: TGTGCCAGCAGCGTTACTTCTGGAAACACCATATATTTT
CDR3: CASSVTSGNTIYF

D: .
size: .
V: TRBV30
J: TRBJ1-4
DNA: TGTGCCTGGAGAAGGACGACAGGAAGGAATGAAAAACTGTTTTTT
CDR3: CAWRRTTGRNEKLFF